This T cell receptor beta chain was retrieved from a study of graft-versus-host responses after intestinal transplantation. Across the study: Transplant types were multivisceral, liver-intestinal, or isolated intestinal.

This CDR3 comprises 15 residues. In germline, CDR1 is SQVTM, CDR2 ANQGSEA. Trimming took off 2 bases at V and 0 bases at J, with 12 bases between the two ends. Turning to this clone: Its antigen remains unidentified.

Assay used: immunoSEQ multiplex PCR; TCRdb lists only in-frame clones, some missing. The data contain 90,000 to 130,000 clones, 85% to 95% of them singletons. The rearrangement uses TRBV29-1 and TRBJ2-3; D is unresolved. This sample comprised unstimulated CD8+ T cells sorted from spleen or lymph node cells, obtained before transplant. The clonotype originates from a human donor who was the organ donor for an intestinal transplant. In DNA, the CDR3 is TGCAGCGTTGAACGACCGACATTTAGCACAGATACGCAGTATTTT. Encoded protein: CSVERPTFSTDTQYF.